This T cell receptor beta chain emerged from a study of regulatory T cells in long-lasting Graves disease. Study information: The study enrolled newly diagnosed Graves' patients on antithyroid drugs under 3 months.

Both iRepertoire HTBI primers and Arm-PCR of CDR3 regions were used to build the TCR beta libraries. TCRdb redid the calling of the multiplex PCR reads with MiXCR, one entry per CDR3 protein. The sample lists roughly 420,000 distinct CDR3 sequences, around 16% occurring once. This clonotype was seen repeatedly, ten times or more. Noted time point: newly diagnosed GD, antithyroid drugs for less than 3 months. PBMC-extracted RNA yielded the TCR library. The sample was peripheral blood mononuclear cells (PBMCs), taken at new diagnosis, from a patient treated with antithyroid drugs. This TCR came from a female donor with Graves disease.

CDR3 sequence reads: CASRPRQGKITEAFF. The CDR3 bases are TGTGCCAGCAGACCCCGACAGGGGAAAATCACTGAAGCTTTCTTT. This rearrangement joins TRBV5-6 to TRBJ1-1; TRBD1 aligns across 8 bases. With 5 bases clipped from V and 4 bases from J, the junction kept 10 bases outside the gene matches. CDR3 length: 15 residues. The germline V gene has CDR1 SGHDT and CDR2 YYEEEE. Full variable domain (remainder filled in from reference TRBV5-6 and TRBJ1-1): DAGVTQSPTHLIKTRGQQVTLRCSPKSGHDTVSWYQQALGQGPQFIFQYYEEEERQRGNFPDRFSGHQFPNYSSELNVNALLLGDSALYLCASRPRQGKITEAFFGQGTRLTVV.